The clone carrying this T cell receptor (beta chain) was recorded at least ten times. These data originate in a study of spatial heterogeneity in lung cancer. Study-level background: Beta-chain sequences consistently outnumbered alpha-chain sequences in detection. Every unique TCR and UMI combination, on average, appeared more than ten times in raw reads.

A distinct unique molecular identifier was carried by each TCR cDNA molecule. One entry per CDR3 protein, called by TCRdb with MiXCR from the 5' RACE reads. The data show about 39,000 distinct CDR3 sequences, around 5.5% seen once. Trimming took 5 bases from V and 5 from J, leaving 11 bases between them. Germline-derived CDR1 and CDR2 are DFQATT and SNEGSKA (reference sequence). This CDR3 region has 12 residues. As for time point: sample taken at primary tumor resection. No cells were sorted before sequencing. The whole RNA sequenced was extracted from tumor, nontumor lung or frozen PBMC. This clonotype originated in a male donor with early-stage non-small cell lung cancer. The chain joins TRBV20-1 to TRBJ2-3, with D possibly matching TRBD1 (6 bases). The sample here was PBMCs, taken at surgery. The CDR3 sequence is CSARQALDTQYF. The CDR3 DNA is TGCAGTGCTCGACAGGCCTTAGATACGCAGTATTTT.